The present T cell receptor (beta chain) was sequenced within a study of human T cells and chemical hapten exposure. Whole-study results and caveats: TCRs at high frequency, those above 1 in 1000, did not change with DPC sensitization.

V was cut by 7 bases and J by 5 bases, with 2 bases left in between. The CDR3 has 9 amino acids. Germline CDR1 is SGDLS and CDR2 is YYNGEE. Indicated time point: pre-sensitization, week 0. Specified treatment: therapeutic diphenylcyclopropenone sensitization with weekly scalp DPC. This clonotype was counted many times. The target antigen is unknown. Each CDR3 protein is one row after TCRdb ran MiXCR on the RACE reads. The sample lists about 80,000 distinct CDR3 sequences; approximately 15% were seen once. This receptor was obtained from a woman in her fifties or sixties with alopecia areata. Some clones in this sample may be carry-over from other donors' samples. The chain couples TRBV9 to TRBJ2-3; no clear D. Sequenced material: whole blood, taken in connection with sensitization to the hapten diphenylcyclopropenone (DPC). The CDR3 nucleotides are TGTGCCAGCGGAGATACGCAGTATTTT. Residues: CASGDTQYF.